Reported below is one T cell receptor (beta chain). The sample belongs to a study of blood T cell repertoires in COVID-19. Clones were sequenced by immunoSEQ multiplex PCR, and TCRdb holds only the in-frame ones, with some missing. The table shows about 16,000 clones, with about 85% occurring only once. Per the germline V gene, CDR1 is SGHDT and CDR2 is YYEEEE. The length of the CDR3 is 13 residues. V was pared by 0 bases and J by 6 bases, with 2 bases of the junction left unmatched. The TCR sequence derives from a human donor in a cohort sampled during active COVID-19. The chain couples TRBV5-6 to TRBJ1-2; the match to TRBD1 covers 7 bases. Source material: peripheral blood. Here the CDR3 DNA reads TGTGCCAGCAGCTTGGGGGACAGCGATGGCTACACCTTC. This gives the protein CASSLGDSDGYTF.